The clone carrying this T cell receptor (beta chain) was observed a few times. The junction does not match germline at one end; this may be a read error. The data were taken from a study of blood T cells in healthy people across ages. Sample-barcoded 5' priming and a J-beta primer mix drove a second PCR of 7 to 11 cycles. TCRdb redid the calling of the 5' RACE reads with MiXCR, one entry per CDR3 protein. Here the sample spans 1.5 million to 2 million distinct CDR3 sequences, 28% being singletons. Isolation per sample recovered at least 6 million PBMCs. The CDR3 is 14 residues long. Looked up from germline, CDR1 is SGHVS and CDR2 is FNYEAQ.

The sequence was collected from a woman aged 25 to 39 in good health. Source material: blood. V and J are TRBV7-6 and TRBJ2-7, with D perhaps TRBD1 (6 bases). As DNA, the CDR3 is TGTGCCAGCAGTTTAGGGACAATCTCCTACGAGCAGTACTTC. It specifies CASSLGTISYEQYF. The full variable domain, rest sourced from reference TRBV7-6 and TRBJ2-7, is GAGVSQSPRYKVTKRGQDVALRCDPISGHVSLYWYRQALGQGPEFLTYFNYEAQQDKSGLPNDRFSAERPEGSISTLTIQRTEQRDSAMYRCASSLGTISYEQYFGPGTRLTVT.